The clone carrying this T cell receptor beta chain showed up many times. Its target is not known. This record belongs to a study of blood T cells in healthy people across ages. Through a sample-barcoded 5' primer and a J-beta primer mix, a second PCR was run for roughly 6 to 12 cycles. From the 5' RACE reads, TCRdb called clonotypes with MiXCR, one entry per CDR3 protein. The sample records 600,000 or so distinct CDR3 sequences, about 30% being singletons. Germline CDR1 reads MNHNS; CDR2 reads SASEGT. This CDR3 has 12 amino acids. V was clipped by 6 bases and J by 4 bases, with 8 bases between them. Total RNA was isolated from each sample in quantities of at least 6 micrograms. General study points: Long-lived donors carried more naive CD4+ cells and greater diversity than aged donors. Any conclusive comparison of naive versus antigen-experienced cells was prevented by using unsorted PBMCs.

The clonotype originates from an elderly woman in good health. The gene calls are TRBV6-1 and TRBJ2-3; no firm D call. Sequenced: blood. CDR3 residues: CASRLTADTQYF. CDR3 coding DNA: TGTGCCAGCAGGTTAACGGCAGATACGCAGTATTTT.